The 7 T cell receptor beta chains below were found in one sample sequenced in a study of T-cell memory formation after mild COVID-19. TCRdb independently ran MiXCR on the 5' RACE reads; one entry per CDR3 protein. The top ten hold around 8.8% of the sample, which has 400,000 to 500,000 distinct CDR3 sequences, 20% to 25% seen once. The sample consisted of PBMCs or a T cell subset sorted from them (not recorded which). These receptor sequences come from an adult woman who had mild COVID-19 (a few samples of this study predate the infection). Cell type and time point are not known.

The rearrangement links TRBV9 to TRBJ2-3; TRBD2 might be the D (5 bases). Germline V gene lookup returns CDR1 SGDLS and CDR2 YYNGEE. V was trimmed by 3 bases and J by 3 bases, leaving 14 bases between them. The CDR3 is made up of 15 amino acids. The CDR3 nucleotides read TGTGCCAGCAGCGCCCGGTACGAGGGAACAGATACGCAGTATTTT. Translating gives CASSARYEGTDTQYF.

The J gene is TRBJ2-7, the V gene TRBV6-2 or TRBV6-3; D remains ambiguous. Trimming stripped 5 bases from V and 2 bases from J, with 13 bases between. In germline, CDR1 is MNHEY, CDR2 SVGEGT. The CDR3 contains 14 residues. CDR3 nucleotide sequence: TGTGCCAGCAGTCTCGGACCATCCCCCTACGAGCAGTACTTC. Its translation: CASSLGPSPYEQYF.

The chain employs TRBV30 and TRBJ2-7, with a tentative D call TRBD1 (6 bases). Germline CDR1 reads GTSNPN; CDR2 reads SVGIG (reference sequence). The CDR3 is 13 amino acids. The V and J ends lost 2 bases and 3 bases respectively, with 11 bases between them. In DNA form, the CDR3 reads TGTGCCTGGAGTAAATCAGGGGTCTACGAGCAGTACTTC. Its translation: CAWSKSGVYEQYF.

V gene TRBV7-6 combines with J gene TRBJ2-3, with TRBD1 identical over 10 bases. Germline CDR1 reads SGHVS; CDR2 reads FNYEAQ. The CDR3 is 15 residues long. Losses at the gene ends were 6 bases for V and 5 bases for J; bases not matched to a gene: 8. The CDR3 DNA reads as TGTGCCAGCAGTCGCCGGGACAGGGGAGTAGATACGCAGTATTTT. Translation gives CASSRRDRGVDTQYF. Together with reference TRBV7-6 and TRBJ2-3, the CDR3 gives the full variable domain: GAGVSQSPRYKVTKRGQDVALRCDPISGHVSLYWYRQALGQGPEFLTYFNYEAQQDKSGLPNDRFSAERPEGSISTLTIQRTEQRDSAMYRCASSRRDRGVDTQYFGPGTRLTVL.

A few counts support this clonotype. The rearrangement uses TRBV28 and TRBJ2-3; D may match TRBD1 or TRBD2 (5 bases each). Germline assignment: CDR1 MDHEN and CDR2 SYDVKM. The V gene lost 8 bases and the J gene lost 0 bases, with 12 bases spanning the gap. The CDR3 covers 14 residues. The CDR3 region is CASLPWGSTDTQYF. The CDR3 DNA reads TGTGCCAGCCTCCCCTGGGGGAGCACAGATACGCAGTATTTT.

The table lists this clonotype with a few counts. V gene TRBV5-4 combines with J gene TRBJ2-5; the D gene is possibly TRBD2 (6 bases). The CDR3 is 15 amino acids. The V gene's germline CDR1 is SGHNT and CDR2 YYREEE (reference sequence). V was trimmed by 0 bases and J by 4 bases, leaving 13 bases between them. The CDR3: CASSLELRGGETQYF. The CDR3, as DNA: TGTGCCAGCAGCTTGGAGCTTCGGGGAGGAGAGACCCAGTACTTC. Full variable domain (rest looked up from reference TRBV5-4 and TRBJ2-5): ETGVTQSPTHLIKTRGQQVTLRCSSQSGHNTVSWYQQALGQGPQFIFQYYREEENGRGNFPPRFSGLQFPNYSSELNVNALELDDSALYLCASSLELRGGETQYFGPGTRLLVL.

This chain connects TRBV3-1 to TRBJ2-7; D ambiguous. This CDR3 has 15 residues. Germline-derived CDR1 and CDR2 are LGHDT and YNNKEL (reference sequence). With 5 bases removed from V and 2 bases from J, the gap between germline ends came to 16 bases. CDR3: CASSSLDSSPYEQYF. In DNA form, the CDR3 reads TGTGCCAGCAGCTCGCTGGATTCGTCCCCCTACGAGCAGTACTTC.